The clone carrying this T cell receptor (beta chain) has at least ten counts. A TCRbeta library incorporating unique molecular identifiers was prepared. TCRdb used MiXCR to reprocess the PCR reads, holding one entry per CDR3 protein. The sample contains 77,000 or so distinct CDR3 sequences, 18% of which appear only once. This specimen belongs to a study of T-cell reconstitution after alpha-beta-depleted transplantation in children. The CDR3 length is 16 residues. V lost 2 bases, J lost 2 bases, and 6 bases stayed unmatched. Germline V gives CDR1 SGHRS, CDR2 YFSETQ. Material: PBMCs, mostly from graft donor cells, obtained 360 days after TCRalphabeta/CD19-depleted stem cell transplant. This chain joins TRBV5-1 and TRBJ2-2; 7 bases line up with TRBD2. The clonotype was recovered from a male patient aged 2 to 9 who had a stem cell transplant for acute lymphoblastic leukemia, so the T cells may come from the graft donor. The CDR3 nucleotides are TGCGCCAGCAGCTTTCTGGCGGGAGCTAACACCGGGGAGCTGTTTTTT. It yields the protein CASSFLAGANTGELFF.